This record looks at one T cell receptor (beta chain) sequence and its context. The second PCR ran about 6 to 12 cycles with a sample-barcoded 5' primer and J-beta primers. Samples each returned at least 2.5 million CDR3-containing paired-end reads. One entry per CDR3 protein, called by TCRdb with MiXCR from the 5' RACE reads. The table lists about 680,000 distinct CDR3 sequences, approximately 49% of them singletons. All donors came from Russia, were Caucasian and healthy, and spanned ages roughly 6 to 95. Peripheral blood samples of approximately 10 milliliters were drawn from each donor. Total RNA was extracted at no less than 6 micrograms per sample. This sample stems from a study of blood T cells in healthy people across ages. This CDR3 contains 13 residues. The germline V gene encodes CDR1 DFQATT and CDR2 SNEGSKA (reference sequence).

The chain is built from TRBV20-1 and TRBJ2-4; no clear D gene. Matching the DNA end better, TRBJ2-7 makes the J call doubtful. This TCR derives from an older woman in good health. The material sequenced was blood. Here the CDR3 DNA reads TGCAGTGCTAGAGATTCCCGGTCGAACGAGCAGTACTTC. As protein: CSARDSRSNEQYF.